Listed below are T cell receptor beta chains from one sample, sequenced in a study of blood T cell repertoires in COVID-19. Generated by immunoSEQ multiplex PCR, the TCRdb table keeps only in-frame clones and is missing some. The sample contains about 250,000 clones, about 86% of which appear only once. Source material: peripheral blood. The receptors were gathered from an elderly man with acute or convalescent COVID-19. Both conserved end residues are part of each CDR3. D genes are given only for firm matches. Only some rows state a clone size, as once, few, many or a class for expanded clones.

>TRBV28|TRBJ2-7|.|.|11
TGTGCCAGCAGTACATGGGACAAAGGGTACTTC
CASSTWDKGYF
>TRBV20-1|TRBJ1-5|.|once|15
TGCAGTGCTAGTTTATCAGGTTATAGCAATCAGCCCCAGCATTTT
CSASLSGYSNQPQHF
>TRBV15|TRBJ2-7|.|.|15
TGTGCCACCAGCAGAGATCGAAACAAAGCCAGGGAGCAGTACTTC
CATSRDRNKAREQYF
>TRBV11-2|TRBJ2-3|TRBD1|.|16
TGTGCCAGCAGCACGCCCGGGACAGGGACCACAGATACGCAGTATTTT
CASSTPGTGTTDTQYF
>TRBV2|TRBJ1-5|.|.|16
TGTGCCAGCAGTGGTTCATCCGGGGTACGCAATCAGCCCCAGCATTTT
CASSGSSGVRNQPQHF
>TRBV6-2/TRBV6-3|TRBJ1-1|.|.|13
TGTGCCAGCAGTTACTCTCAGAACACTGAAGCTTTCTTT
CASSYSQNTEAFF
>TRBV6-2/TRBV6-3|TRBJ1-2|.|.|15
TGTGCCAGCAGTTACGGTAGTGAGAGAAACTATGGCTACACCTTC
CASSYGSERNYGYTF
>TRBV7-2|TRBJ2-1|.|.|14
TGTGCCAGCAGCTTAGGGGGGGTATACAATGAGCAGTTCTTC
CASSLGGVYNEQFF
>TRBV3-1/TRBV3-2|TRBJ1-2|TRBD1|.|14
TGTGCCAGCAGCCGAGGGGACAGAGACTATGGCTACACCTTC
CASSRGDRDYGYTF
>TRBV6-2/TRBV6-3|TRBJ1-1|TRBD1|.|15
TGTGCCAGCAGTTCCGGGCGGCGACAGGGGACTGAAGCTTTCTTT
CASSSGRRQGTEAFF
>TRBV14|TRBJ2-1|.|.|14
TGTGCCAGCAGCCGAGACTTTACGGGAAATGAGCAGTTCTTC
CASSRDFTGNEQFF
>TRBV20-1|TRBJ1-5|.|.|14
TGCAGTGCTAGTACTGGGGAGGGGAATCAGCCCCAGCATTTT
CSASTGEGNQPQHF
>TRBV6-5|TRBJ2-3|.|.|16
TGTGCCAGCAGTTACTCCTTTCGGGGAGTTAAGGATACGCAGTATTTT
CASSYSFRGVKDTQYF
>TRBV7-3|TRBJ2-1|TRBD2|.|16
TGTGCCAGCAGCTCAGCCGGGACTAGCGCCTACAATGAGCAGTTCTTC
CASSSAGTSAYNEQFF
>TRBV27|TRBJ2-2|TRBD1|once|16
TGTGCCAGCAGATCCCTAGACAGGGGGCTTCCCGGGGAGCTGTTTTTT
CASRSLDRGLPGELFF
>TRBV7-7|TRBJ1-1|.|.|12
TGTGCCAGCAGCAGTCCGGACACTGAAGCTTTCTTT
CASSSPDTEAFF
>TRBV4-1|TRBJ1-1|TRBD1|.|17
TGCGCCAGCAGCCAAGGGGACAGGGGTTTAATTCGGTCTGAAGCTTTCTTT
CASSQGDRGLIRSEAFF
>TRBV18|TRBJ1-5|TRBD1|.|16
TGTGCCAGCTCACCGGGGACAGGGGGGGGAAATCAGCCCCAGCATTTT
CASSPGTGGGNQPQHF
>TRBV9|TRBJ2-1|.|.|13
TGTGCCAGCAGCGTAGCTGGGGGCCTGGAGCAGTTCTTC
CASSVAGGLEQFF
>TRBV28|TRBJ1-6|.|.|15
TGTGCCAGCAGTTCCCTACAGGGTGCGAATTCACCCCTCCACTTT
CASSSLQGANSPLHF
>TRBV7-6|TRBJ2-7|.|.|12
TGTGCCAGCAGCGTCCAGGGGTTCGAGCAGTACTTC
CASSVQGFEQYF
>TRBV11-3|TRBJ2-1|.|once|15
TGTGCCAGCAGCTTAGAGGGGGCCAGATACAATGAGCAGTTCTTC
CASSLEGARYNEQFF
>TRBV19|TRBJ1-5|TRBD1|.|15
TGTGCCAGTAGTAGACCTACAGGGGGCGGTCAGCCCCAGCATTTT
CASSRPTGGGQPQHF
>TRBV19|TRBJ1-4|.|.|15
TGTGCCAGTAGTATTCGGACAGCAACTAATGAAAAACTGTTTTTT
CASSIRTATNEKLFF
>TRBV6-4|TRBJ2-2|.|.|14
TGTGCCAGCAGTGACAAGGGAGGCACCGGGGAGCTGTTTTTT
CASSDKGGTGELFF
>TRBV4-1|TRBJ1-1|TRBD1|few|16
TGCGCCAGCAGCCGCATTGGACAGGGTGGTAACACTGAAGCTTTCTTT
CASSRIGQGGNTEAFF
>TRBV9|TRBJ1-5|TRBD1|.|14
TGTGCCAGCAGCGTAGGGACAGGCCGACAGCCCCAGCATTTT
CASSVGTGRQPQHF
>TRBV3-1/TRBV3-2|TRBJ2-2|TRBD2|.|16
TGTGCCAGCAGCCAGTGGCGGGGGGCCCTCAGCGGGGAGCTGTTTTTT
CASSQWRGALSGELFF
>TRBV6-1|TRBJ2-1|TRBD2|few|19
TGTGCCAGCAGTGAGATATCCGGGACTAGCGGGGGGTCCTACAATGAGCAGTTCTTC
CASSEISGTSGGSYNEQFF